Presented here are 19 T cell receptor beta chains from one specimen sequenced in a study of technical replicates of blood from four donors. The method was immunoSEQ multiplex PCR; TCRdb's version includes in-frame clones alone and lacks a portion of them. The table shows some 96,000 clones, with almost 96% occurring only once. Sequenced material: T cells isolated from PBMCs. These receptors originate from a human donor in good health.

J is TRBJ1-2 and V is TRBV5-8, with D tentatively TRBD1 (6 bases). V was clipped by 4 bases and J by 4 bases, with 11 bases between them. Germline CDR1 and CDR2: SGHTS and YDEGEE. This CDR3 spans 13 amino acids. CDR3: CASSTRGVYGYTF. CDR3 sequence (DNA): TGTGCCAGCAGCACCAGGGGAGTCTATGGCTACACCTTC.

The chain carries TRBV4-2 and TRBJ2-1, with TRBD2 as a possible D gene (5 bases). The CDR3 length is 16 residues. Trimming took off 0 bases at V and 0 bases at J, with 9 bases between the two ends. Germline V lookup: CDR1 LGHNA, CDR2 YNFKEQ. The CDR3 is CASSQDTGSSYNEQFF. The CDR3 nucleotides read TGTGCCAGCAGCCAAGATACGGGGAGCTCCTACAATGAGCAGTTCTTC.

As DNA, the CDR3 is TGCGCCAGCAGCCCTAGTGGAAAATTCTATGGCTACACCTTC. Amino acid sequence: CASSPSGKFYGYTF. This chain joins TRBV4-1 and TRBJ1-2, with D unresolved. The CDR3 has 14 amino acids. Germline values: CDR1 MGHRA, CDR2 YSYEKL. V was trimmed by 4 bases and J by 4 bases, leaving 13 bases between them.

This chain joins TRBV4-1 and TRBJ1-5, with TRBD1 as a possible D gene (5 bases). Germline V CDR1 and CDR2: MGHRA, YSYEKL. Trimming took off 3 bases at V and 6 bases at J, with 24 bases between the two ends. The CDR3 extends over 18 amino acids. The chain's CDR3 is CASSQTAQKGAFGQPQHF. The DNA for the CDR3 is TGCGCCAGCAGCCAGACGGCCCAGAAAGGGGCTTTCGGTCAGCCCCAGCATTTT.

The genes are TRBV6-5 and TRBJ2-2, with D possibly TRBD1 on 5 matching bases. The CDR3 has 14 residues. Trimming stripped 4 bases from V and 5 bases from J, with 11 bases between. In germline, CDR1 is MNHEY, CDR2 SVGAGI. CDR3 sequence (DNA): TGTGCCAGCAGTTTTCAGGGAATTACCGGGGAGCTGTTTTTT. The encoded protein is CASSFQGITGELFF.

The chain uses TRBV28 and TRBJ2-5; tentatively, D is TRBD2 (5 bases). Trimming shortened V by 2 bases and J by 4 bases, and 8 bases separated the two germline ends. In germline, CDR1 is MDHEN, CDR2 SYDVKM. This CDR3 has 13 amino acids. The CDR3 sequence is CASSLGSRETQYF. CDR3 DNA sequence: TGTGCCAGCAGTTTAGGGAGCAGAGAGACCCAGTACTTC.

The rearrangement joins TRBV6-1 to TRBJ2-1, with TRBD2 matching over 10 bases. CDR3 length: 19 residues. The germline V gene encodes CDR1 MNHNS and CDR2 SASEGT. Unmatched junction bases numbered 11, after V lost 3 bases and J lost 0 bases. CDR3 residues: CASSDFRLAGYGSYNEQFF. The DNA of the CDR3 is TGTGCCAGCAGTGACTTCAGACTAGCGGGTTACGGCTCCTACAATGAGCAGTTCTTC.

The chain recombines TRBV6-5 with TRBJ2-1; TRBD2 agrees at 7 bases. V lost 4 bases, J lost 7 bases, and 10 bases stayed unmatched. The CDR3 covers 15 residues. Germline V gives CDR1 MNHEY, CDR2 SVGAGI. Here the CDR3 reads CASSLAPEGGNEQFF. The CDR3 DNA sequence: TGTGCCAGCAGTTTGGCGCCAGAGGGAGGGAATGAGCAGTTCTTC.

This clone was picked up one time. The gene calls are TRBV25-1 and TRBJ2-3; unclear D gene. The CDR3 runs to 14 residues. Per the germline V gene, CDR1 is MGHDK and CDR2 is SYGVNS. V lost 5 bases and J lost 1, with 10 bases in between. CDR3 sequence: CASSHLSRTDTQYF. The DNA of the CDR3 is TGTGCCAGCAGTCACTTATCACGCACAGATACGCAGTATTTT.

The genes are TRBV14 and TRBJ2-1; the match to TRBD2 covers 8 bases. The CDR3 consists of 17 residues. V gave up 4 bases and J gave up 2 bases; unmatched junction bases: 10. Germline CDR1 is SGHDN and CDR2 is FVKESK. The CDR3 nucleotides are TGTGCCAGCAGCCTTGAGGGAAGCGGGGGCCCCTACAATGAGCAGTTCTTC. It codes for CASSLEGSGGPYNEQFF. Using reference TRBV14 and TRBJ2-1 for the parts outside the CDR3, the full variable domain is EAGVTQFPSHSVIEKGQTVTLRCDPISGHDNLYWYRRVMGKEIKFLLHFVKESKQDESGMPNNRFLAERTGGTYSTLKVQPAELEDSGVYFCASSLEGSGGPYNEQFFGPGTRLTVL.

V gene TRBV4-1 combines with J gene TRBJ2-1; 7 positions agree with TRBD1. V lost 3 bases, J lost 10 bases, and 15 bases stayed unmatched. CDR1 is MGHRA, CDR2 YSYEKL, per germline. This CDR3 has 16 amino acids. The CDR3, as DNA: TGCGCCAGCAGCCATGGGGAGACAACCTCCAGGGGGGAGCAGTTCTTC. The encoded protein is CASSHGETTSRGEQFF.

The chain uses TRBV19 and TRBJ2-7; 9 bases line up with TRBD1. The CDR3 is 16 residues long. The junction had 15 bases not matched to a gene; V was cut back by 5 bases and J by 7 bases. Germline V gene data show CDR1 as LNHDA and CDR2 as SQIVND (reference sequence). The CDR3 reads CASSSLAGTGSYEQYF. The CDR3 DNA reads as TGTGCCAGTAGTTCTCTCGCCGGGACAGGGTCTTATGAGCAGTACTTC. Full variable domain (missing parts from reference TRBV19 and TRBJ2-7): DGGITQSPKYLFRKEGQNVTLSCEQNLNHDAMYWYRQDPGQGLRLIYYSQIVNDFQKGDIAEGYSVSREKKESFPLTVTSAQKNPTAFYLCASSSLAGTGSYEQYFGPGTRLTVT.

The rearrangement links TRBV6-5 to TRBJ1-5, with 8 bases that match TRBD1. With V trimmed by 6 bases and J by 6 bases, 4 bases remained unmatched. The CDR3 sequence is 13 residues long. CDR1 is MNHEY and CDR2 is SVGAGI in the germline V gene. CDR3 DNA sequence: TGTGCCAGCAGCCCGGACAGGGTTCAGCCCCAGCATTTT. This codes for CASSPDRVQPQHF.

The rearrangement uses TRBV5-1 and TRBJ2-1; D remains ambiguous. This CDR3 is built from 13 residues. Germline CDR1 is SGHRS and CDR2 is YFSETQ. V lost 4 bases and J lost 2, with 7 bases in between. The CDR3 reads CASSPLAYNEQFF. For the CDR3, the DNA is TGCGCCAGCAGCCCTCTAGCCTACAATGAGCAGTTCTTC.

This chain connects TRBV19 to TRBJ1-2, with 9 nucleotides matching TRBD1. Germline V gene data show CDR1 as LNHDA and CDR2 as SQIVND (reference sequence). The V and J ends lost 7 bases and 0 bases, in that order; junction bases with no gene match: 6. The CDR3 is made up of 15 amino acids. The CDR3 nucleotides are TGTGCCAGTAACAGGGGGCCTTCAACTAACTATGGCTACACCTTC. This gives the protein CASNRGPSTNYGYTF.

This sequence joins TRBV7-3 and TRBJ1-1; maybe TRBD1 (5 bases). The germline V gene encodes CDR1 SGHTA and CDR2 FQGTGA. This CDR3 has 13 residues. V was pared by 2 bases and J by 8 bases, with 12 bases between. The CDR3 reads CASSLWPGGEAFF. CDR3 nucleotide sequence: TGTGCCAGCAGCTTATGGCCTGGGGGGGAAGCTTTCTTT.

The rearrangement uses TRBV5-1 and TRBJ2-2; D is possibly TRBD2 (5 bases). Germline-derived CDR1 and CDR2 are SGHRS and YFSETQ. The ends were cut back, 0 bases at V and 6 bases at J, with 12 bases in the middle. The CDR3 sequence is 15 residues long. CDR3 region: CASSLAPGTAGELFF. CDR3 nucleotide sequence: TGCGCCAGCAGCTTGGCCCCGGGAACCGCCGGGGAGCTGTTTTTT.

J is TRBJ2-7 and V is TRBV11-2; D is unclear. Germline V gene lookup returns CDR1 SGHAT and CDR2 FQNNGV. V was clipped by 0 bases and J by 1 base, with 7 bases between them. CDR3 size: 14 residues. This CDR3 reads CASSLEAFSYEQYF. CDR3 nucleotides: TGTGCCAGCAGCTTAGAGGCATTTTCCTACGAGCAGTACTTC.

V is TRBV27 and J is TRBJ2-2; possible D gene TRBD1, 6 bases. The V gene's germline CDR1 is MNHEY and CDR2 SMNVEV (reference sequence). This CDR3 is 16 amino acids long. V was trimmed by 5 bases and J by 2 bases, leaving 15 bases between them. Here the CDR3 reads CASSLSWTVNTGELFF. CDR3 in DNA: TGTGCCAGCAGTCTCTCATGGACAGTTAACACCGGGGAGCTGTTTTTT.